This T cell receptor (beta chain) was captured in a study of long-term antiretroviral therapy in people with HIV (dated by TCRdb to between 2020 and 2023). About the full investigation: The earliest samples were collected about a decade before the 2015 WHO recommendation for immediate ART, when ART was typically delayed until CD4 counts fell. This retrospective serial study examined whether starting ART and sustained HIV suppression were associated with changes in the composition and diversity of the TRB repertoire in peripheral blood. A total of over 150 cryopreserved PBMC samples came from 25 to 35 adults with confirmed HIV infection and were collected serially over a mean of roughly six years (range 1-12). Of the roughly 31 participants with HIV, about a dozen were female. No cross-contamination during QIAcube processing was seen in test extractions of a monoclonal T-cell line run alongside approximately 36 polyclonal samples. Overall study outcomes, separate from this receptor: The samples span the years 2004 to 2017, and the ART regimens used at that time may not be as effective as current regimens. Inferences about post-ART repertoire changes were limited because no data were available on ART adherence, viral resistance or therapy changes. Because PBMC availability was limited, only the TCR beta chain was sequenced, with no alpha chain pairing. Because pre-ART samples had limited cell numbers, profiling was done on unsorted PBMC rather than on sorted CD4+ and CD8+ T cells. CDR3 length ranges in HIV repertoires were narrower than in controls, and network structure suggested an antigen-experienced repertoire with only a slight naive shift after ART. A significant increase in TRB diversity was found to be associated with ART initiation, although TRB diversity was observed to remain significantly below that of transplant donor controls even after long-term ART. Expanded TRB clones identified before ART initiation dominated the repertoire at all time points, although this dominance fluctuated and declined in many PLHIV after ART.

Inclusion was restricted to participants for whom at least one PBMC sample before ART initiation and at least two post-ART samples were available. Treatment was received in the United States of America by all participants with HIV. Before DNA extraction, cryopreserved samples of roughly 0.9-11 million PBMC were thawed and washed. At the time of the earliest PBMC sample, participants with HIV were aged between roughly 20 and 60 years. PBMC samples were contributed by each participant from 1-4 timepoints before ART initiation and 2-8 timepoints after ART initiation, with a median of 7 samples. Serial HIV viral load, CD4+ T-cell count, ART history and demographic data were obtained for every participant. Genomic DNA was extracted from unsorted PBMC with a Qiagen kit on a QIAcube, with processing performed in batches of 12 samples. With regard to this clone: Its antigen is currently not known. No base-level quality is on record; no much larger clone is a single base apart.

The immunoSEQ hsTCRB v3.0 assay was used at survey level resolution to sequence the TRB variable region. The target sequencing depth for TRB was 40,000-50,000 T-cell genomes per sample. TRB libraries were pooled and sequenced on an Illumina MiSeq using a v3 150-cycle kit. The paper's processing steps were these. Repertoire analysis was performed in R inside a reproducible Nextflow workflow that covered QC, data transformation and analysis. LymphoSeq2, an R package for exploring AIRR-Seq data, was used to implement the custom analyses. Several samples that yielded fewer than 5000 total TRB sequences were excluded, so that around 190 HIV repertoires were analyzed. Among the 200 or so HIV repertoires that were kept, some 60 were collected before ART initiation and roughly 130 were collected after ART initiation. Each repertoire was downsampled to 5000 TRB nucleotide sequences, and summary statistics were averaged across 100 downsampling iterations. The analysis kept only TRB sequences whose CDR3 regions were at least seven amino acids long. Two measures captured diversity: a Shannon entropy-derived clonality score and the Gini coefficient. Repertoire networks linked the top 5000 CDR3 amino acid sequences whenever two sequences differed by an edit distance of one. For TRB CDR3 amino acid sequences, GLIPH2 was used to predict antigen specificity groups and MHC restriction. To flag known associations with CMV, EBV, HIV or tissue antigens, CDR3 amino acid sequences were compared against VDJdb and McPAS-TCR. Pre-ART, post-ART and control groups were compared with Wilcoxon signed-rank tests and Holm-Bonferroni correction. TCRdb limited this immuneACCESS table to in-frame rearrangements with V and J called. A share of clones is missing; checked studies link under half to unresolved V genes, and the rest is unexplained. V and J calls and clone size are as listed in that table; D and trimming were resolved from the DNA. This sample is represented by 35,000 to 45,000 clones; around three quarters of them were singletons. The ten largest make up around 5.8% of the sample.

V lost 5 bases and J lost 0 bases; the stretch between them is 12 bases long. Including cysteine and phenylalanine, the CDR3 has 15 amino acids. Kept here is only the CDR3 DNA, which spans 45 bases and is read in frame from base 1. CDR1 SGHNT and CDR2 YYREEE are derived from the germline V gene (reference sequence). Here the sequenced sample was unsorted PBMCs, taken 3.4 years after starting antiretroviral therapy. The chain was built from TRBV5-4 and TRBJ2-1, with TRBD2 tentatively as D gene (6 bases match). This receptor was obtained from a man aged 30-40 years with HIV. CDR3 sequence: CASSSRRGSYNEQFF. The nucleotide sequence is given as TGTGCCAGCAGTAGCAGGAGGGGCTCCTACAATGAGCAGTTCTTC.